This TCR beta chain was obtained from a study of PD-1 blockade in classical Hodgkin lymphoma. Study overall: Patients were treated with nivolumab at 3 mg/kg, and this was given intravenously every 2 weeks.

This CDR3 has 18 amino acids. Germline V gives CDR1 SGHRS, CDR2 YFSETQ. V shed 0 bases and J 8 bases; nucleotides not matched to a gene: 17. This clone has a handful of counts. The target antigen is unknown. Here immunoSEQ multiplex PCR was the method, and the copy in TCRdb shows in-frame clones only, minus some. The sample consists of 80,000 to 100,000 clones, over 85% of them appearing once. Study-level points and caveats: Researchers reported that CD4+ TCR diversity, though not CD8+, rose significantly by C4D1.

Each and every patient relapsed after autologous stem cell transplantation, and patients got differing brentuximab vedotin exposure. The sample here was peripheral blood mononuclear cells (PBMCs), taken at baseline. The chain is built from TRBV5-1 and TRBJ2-1; 7 nucleotides align to TRBD2. The clonotype was recovered from a human donor with classical Hodgkin lymphoma. CDR3 loop: CASSLGGPSGPRLDEQFF. Here the CDR3 DNA reads TGCGCCAGCAGCTTGGGAGGGCCTAGCGGACCGCGGCTGGATGAGCAGTTCTTC.